This is a list of T cell receptor beta chains from one sample in a study of T cells in Graves' hyperthyroidism and ophthalmopathy. TCRdb processed the multiplex PCR reads anew with MiXCR; each CDR3 protein has one entry. This sample has about 640,000 distinct CDR3 sequences, with 20% to 25% found just once. The material sequenced was blood. The receptors here all came from a man younger than 40 with Graves' ophthalmopathy. Each CDR3 is given with its conserved first and last residue. A D gene is named only where the DNA matches it firmly. Not all rows give a size; the values are once, few, many and, for expanded clones, a class.

clone_size,v_call,j_call,d_call,cdr3_nt,cdr3_aa
many,TRBV7-9,TRBJ2-3,-,TGTGCCAGCAGCTTAGACGGCGGGACCATGGGAGATACGCAGTATTTT,CASSLDGGTMGDTQYF
-,TRBV6-1,TRBJ1-5,-,TGTGCCAGCAGTGAACCTAGTCAGCCCCAGCATTTT,CASSEPSQPQHF
-,TRBV6-1,TRBJ1-5,-,TGTGCCAGCAGTGAAAGTGCCGGGGGGCATCAGCCCCAGCATTTT,CASSESAGGHQPQHF
few,TRBV28,TRBJ2-2,-,TGTGCCAGCAGCTGGGTGGAAAACACCGGGGAGCTGTTTTTT,CASSWVENTGELFF
many,TRBV3-1,TRBJ2-5,TRBD2,TGTGCCAGCAGGACTAGCGGAGGCCCTTACGAGACCCAGTACTTC,CASRTSGGPYETQYF
few,TRBV5-1,TRBJ1-6,-,TGCGCCAGCAGCTTCAACGGCCTGCGGCAGGGAAGTTCACCCCTCCACTTT,CASSFNGLRQGSSPLHF
-,TRBV10-3,TRBJ2-2,-,TGTGCCATCAGTGAGCTTTACAAGAACACCGGGGAGCTGTTTTTT,CAISELYKNTGELFF
-,TRBV30,TRBJ2-2,-,TGTGCCTGGAGTACTTGGAACACCGGGGAGCTGTTTTTT,CAWSTWNTGELFF
many,TRBV5-1,TRBJ2-1,-,TGCGCCAGCAGCTTGTATCTTGAGCGGTACAATGAGCAGTTCTTC,CASSLYLERYNEQFF
-,TRBV2,TRBJ2-3,-,TGTGCCAGCAGTGATAGGGGGGCGGTTGTCACAGATACGCAGTATTTT,CASSDRGAVVTDTQYF
few,TRBV11-2,TRBJ2-1,TRBD2,TGTGCCAGCAGCTTCAGGAGCGGGAAGTACAATGAGCAGTTCTTC,CASSFRSGKYNEQFF
few,TRBV20-1,TRBJ2-5,-,TGCAGTGCTAGGCGGGGAGGGGGCAGAGAGACCCAGTACTTC,CSARRGGGRETQYF
many,TRBV18,TRBJ2-5,TRBD1,TGTGCCAGCTCACCGGGGGACAGTCATGGAGGAGAGACCCAGTACTTC,CASSPGDSHGGETQYF
few,TRBV27,TRBJ1-5,TRBD1,TGTGCCAGCAGTTCTCAGGGGGCGCGGAATCAGCCCCAGCATTTT,CASSSQGARNQPQHF
-,TRBV29-1,TRBJ1-2,-,TGCAGCGTCGACGGGACATATGGCTACACCTTC,CSVDGTYGYTF
-,TRBV19,TRBJ2-7,-,TGTGCCACCGCCCCGGGAAATACCTACGAGCAGTACTTC,CATAPGNTYEQYF
few,TRBV7-9,TRBJ2-5,TRBD2,TGTGCCAGCAGCCTCGGGGATAGCGGGAGTACCCGAGAGACCCAGTACTTC,CASSLGDSGSTRETQYF
-,TRBV12-3/TRBV12-4,TRBJ1-2,-,TGTGCCAGCAGTCCCGCCAGGACCTTCCCCTCTAACTATGGCTACACCTTC,CASSPARTFPSNYGYTF
-,TRBV5-1,TRBJ2-5,TRBD2,TGCGCCAGCAGCCACCAGACTAGCGGCAAACAAGAGACCCAGTACTTC,CASSHQTSGKQETQYF
-,TRBV20-1,TRBJ2-3,-,TGCAGTGCTAGGACGGTGACAGATACGCAGTATTTT,CSARTVTDTQYF
-,TRBV9,TRBJ1-1,-,TGTGCCAGCAGTGGGGGGGACACTGAAGCTTTCTTT,CASSGGDTEAFF
-,TRBV7-3,TRBJ1-4,TRBD1,TGTGCCAGCAGCAGGACGGACAGGGGGGGAAAACTGTTTTTT,CASSRTDRGGKLFF
-,TRBV19,TRBJ1-5,-,TGTGCCAGTGGGGGGGAGATGGATCAGCCCCAGCATTTT,CASGGEMDQPQHF
few,TRBV27,TRBJ1-2,-,TGTGCCAGCAGTAGGGTCGAAGGGCCTACTAACTATGGCTACACCTTC,CASSRVEGPTNYGYTF
-,TRBV28,TRBJ1-5,-,TGTGCCAGCAGTTTCCGGGGTCGACTCGCTAGCAATCAGCCCCAGCATTTT,CASSFRGRLASNQPQHF
once,TRBV5-5,TRBJ2-5,-,TGTGCCAGCAGCCGGCACCTGGGCGCTCCCCGGTCGTCCCAGTACTTC,CASSRHLGAPRSSQYF
many,TRBV11-2,TRBJ2-3,-,TGTGCCAGCAGCCCTAAGGGGACGGGCCTGAATACGCAGTATTTT,CASSPKGTGLNTQYF
-,TRBV12-5,TRBJ2-1,-,TGTGCTACTTCCGGGGGCGCTTATAGTGAGCAGTTCTTC,CATSGGAYSEQFF
few,TRBV4-2,TRBJ1-2,-,TGTGCCAGCAGCCAAGGTCCGACAGAAAGACCTGTTTATGGCTACACCTTC,CASSQGPTERPVYGYTF
few,TRBV20-1,TRBJ2-7,-,TGCAGTGCTACCCTACTCCCGGGACCGATCTACGAGCAGTACTTC,CSATLLPGPIYEQYF
-,TRBV2,TRBJ2-3,-,TGTGCCAGCCCCGGGACCGGAGCTGTAGATACGCAGTATTTT,CASPGTGAVDTQYF
few,TRBV19,TRBJ1-5,TRBD1,TGTGCCAGTATAGGTCGACAGGGGAAAGGGGGTCAGCCCCAGCATTTT,CASIGRQGKGGQPQHF
few,TRBV20-1,TRBJ1-1,-,TGCAGTGCTAGGTATAACACTGAAGCTTTCTTT,CSARYNTEAFF
many,TRBV7-6,TRBJ2-7,-,TGTGCCAGCAGCTTAGAGGCAGGGGCCTACGAGCAGTACTTC,CASSLEAGAYEQYF
few,TRBV30,TRBJ2-1,TRBD1,TGTGCCTGGACCGAAGGACAGGGCAACAATGAGCAGTTCTTC,CAWTEGQGNNEQFF
-,TRBV19,TRBJ1-3,-,TGTGCCAGTAGTATAGGACCGGCCACTGGAAACACCATATATTTT,CASSIGPATGNTIYF
-,TRBV6-4,TRBJ1-2,TRBD1,TGTTCCAGTCGACAGGGACCTAACTATGGCTACACCTTC,CSSRQGPNYGYTF
-,TRBV18,TRBJ1-1,TRBD1,TGTGCCAGCTCACCACGGGACAGGGGTACTGAAGCTTTCTTT,CASSPRDRGTEAFF
few,TRBV7-3,TRBJ2-7,-,TGTGCCAGCAGGTTAGGTGGCAGGATAAACGAGCAGTACTTC,CASRLGGRINEQYF
-,TRBV2,TRBJ1-2,TRBD1,TGTGCCAGCAGTGAAAAGGTGTGGGACAGGTCTAAGGGCTACACCTTC,CASSEKVWDRSKGYTF
-,TRBV7-2,TRBJ2-7,TRBD2,TGTGCCAGCAGCCCCCTTGCGGGACTAGCGAACTACGAGCAGTACTTC,CASSPLAGLANYEQYF
-,TRBV27,TRBJ2-1,TRBD2,TGTGCCAGCAGTCTGGGACTAGCGGGAGTCTCTCGCTACAATGAGCAGTTCTTC,CASSLGLAGVSRYNEQFF
few,TRBV6-1,TRBJ1-2,-,TGTGCCAGCAGCCCAACCCCCGGACAGTATGGCTACACCTTC,CASSPTPGQYGYTF
many,TRBV11-1,TRBJ2-3,TRBD2,TGTGCCAGCAGCCTATTGACTAGCGGGAGCACAGATACGCAGTATTTT,CASSLLTSGSTDTQYF
-,TRBV9,TRBJ1-1,-,TGTGCTAGACCTCGACGGAACACTGAAGCTTTCTTT,CARPRRNTEAFF